Below are 5 T cell receptor beta chains sequenced from a single sample in a study of blood T cell repertoires in COVID-19. Data came from immunoSEQ multiplex PCR; TCRdb stores just in-frame clones and leaves some out. Of around 280,000 clones in the sample, about nine tenths are singletons; the top ten hold roughly 11%. The sample was peripheral blood. These receptors originate from a woman younger than 45 with COVID-19, enrolled during active disease.

The chain joins TRBV3-1 (or the pseudogene TRBV3-2) to TRBJ2-2; TRBD1 matches 7 bases. Per the germline V gene, CDR1 is LGHDT and CDR2 is YNNKEL (reference sequence). This CDR3 spans 18 amino acids. The ends lost 1 base at V and 5 bases at J; junction bases unmatched: 13. The CDR3 DNA reads as TGTGCCAGCAGCCAAGGATGGACAGGAACATACTCAACCGGGGAGCTGTTTTTT. This gives the protein CASSQGWTGTYSTGELFF.

On this clone itself: This may come from a read error, since a much larger clone is one base off. The gene calls are TRBV12-3 or TRBV12-4 and TRBJ2-7; D remains ambiguous. V was pared by 3 bases and J by 0 bases, with 3 bases between. This CDR3 contains 12 residues. CDR3 DNA sequence: TGTGCCAGCAGTTTCATCTCCTACGAGCAGTACTTC. Protein sequence: CASSFISYEQYF.

The CDR3 is CAWTLAGDPYEQYF. The CDR3 DNA reads TGTGCCTGGACCCTAGCGGGGGACCCCTACGAGCAGTACTTC. The V and J genes are TRBV30 and TRBJ2-7, with 10 positions matching TRBD2. This CDR3 contains 14 residues. The trim removed 4 bases at V and 2 bases at J, leaving 5 bases unmatched. Germline V gene sequence: CDR1 GTSNPN, CDR2 SVGIG (reference sequence).

This rearrangement joins TRBV3-1 (or the pseudogene TRBV3-2) to TRBJ2-1; the match to TRBD2 covers 9 bases. Germline CDR1 and CDR2: LGHDT and YNNKEL (reference sequence). The CDR3 spans 14 residues. The V gene end was trimmed by 4 bases and the J gene end by 7 bases; junction bases not matched to a gene: 5. In DNA form, the CDR3 reads TGTGCCAGCAGCCGGGTAGCGGGGGCTAATGAGCAGTTCTTC. Translation gives CASSRVAGANEQFF.

The chain recombines TRBV6-5 with TRBJ2-3; D might be TRBD2 (6 bases). The CDR3 totals 16 residues. V gave up 2 bases and J gave up 2 bases, with 14 bases separating them. Germline V gene sequence: CDR1 MNHEY, CDR2 SVGAGI. The CDR3 region is CASSYTTSPPTDTQYF. DNA of the CDR3: TGTGCCAGCAGTTACACCACTAGCCCCCCCACAGATACGCAGTATTTT.